Each of the 16 T cell receptor beta chains below was sequenced from the same sample in a study of control samples from healthy donors and cancer patients (dated by TCRdb to the early 2020s). Libraries came from the immunoSEQ multiplex PCR assay. TCRdb retrieved this table from immuneACCESS and kept in-frame rearrangements only. Not all clones are present; in checked studies, unresolved V genes account for under half, and no reason is known for the remainder. The sample table shows around 77,000 clones, and around 92% are seen once. The ten biggest clones cover 5.5% to 6.5% of the sample. The specimen was blood. All receptors derive from a woman aged 55-70 years in good health.

The chain recombines TRBV4-1 with TRBJ1-1; a possible D gene is TRBD1 (6 bases). This CDR3 spans 15 amino acids. CDR1 is MGHRA and CDR2 is YSYEKL in the germline V gene. Trimming left V 4 bases short and J 7 bases short, with 19 bases between. The CDR3 is CASSLDQGPNGEAFF. CDR3 in DNA: TGCGCCAGCAGCCTAGACCAGGGGCCTAATGGTGAAGCTTTCTTT.

The chain employs TRBV6-1 and TRBJ1-3; D might be TRBD1 (5 bases). V dropped 0 bases and J dropped 0 bases, with 9 bases sitting between them. Germline V gives CDR1 MNHNS, CDR2 SASEGT. This CDR3 spans 16 amino acids. The DNA for the CDR3 is TGTGCCAGCAGTGAAGCGAGCGGGGGCTCTGGAAACACCATATATTTT. Encoded protein: CASSEASGGSGNTIYF.

V is TRBV7-9 and J is TRBJ1-4; a weak D match, TRBD1 (5 bases). Between the trimmed V and J ends, which lost 3 bases and 8 bases, there was a span of 16 bases. The CDR3 spans 15 residues. In germline, CDR1 is SEHNR, CDR2 FQNEAQ (reference sequence). CDR3 DNA sequence: TGTGCCAGCAGCTTGATAGGGCAGGGACGCGAAAAACTGTTTTTT. The encoded protein is CASSLIGQGREKLFF.

This chain joins TRBV5-1 and TRBJ2-5; D not resolved. CDR1 and CDR2 (germline): SGHRS, YFSETQ. The CDR3 has 13 amino acids. With 4 bases removed from V and 5 bases from J, the gap between germline ends came to 12 bases. CDR3 nucleotide sequence: TGCGCCAGCAGCCCAATTGTCTCGGAGACCCAGTACTTC. It is translated as CASSPIVSETQYF.

This clone was detected once. This chain uses TRBV5-4 with TRBJ1-2, with a tentative D call TRBD1 (6 bases). From germline, CDR1 is SGHNT and CDR2 YYREEE (reference sequence). The germline V and J ends were trimmed by 4 bases and 7 bases, with 14 bases remaining between them. The CDR3 consists of 13 residues. The CDR3 nucleotides are TGTGCCAGCAGCCCCTGGGGGGCGGGTGGCTACACCTTC. This translates into CASSPWGAGGYTF.

This clone has just one count. The rearrangement joins TRBV25-1 to TRBJ2-1; 9 nucleotides match TRBD2. Germline values: CDR1 MGHDK, CDR2 SYGVNS. The CDR3 length is 18 residues. V gave up 6 bases and J gave up 5 bases; unmatched junction bases: 17. DNA for the CDR3: TGTGCCAGCAGGAGGGGCAGCTTTAGCGGGAGTAGGGACAATGAGCAGTTCTTC. It yields the protein CASRRGSFSGSRDNEQFF.

The chain is built from TRBV19 and TRBJ2-2; 12 bases are shared with TRBD2. With V trimmed by 5 bases and J by 9 bases, 7 bases remained unmatched. The CDR3 runs 15 residues. CDR1 and CDR2 from the germline V gene are LNHDA and SQIVND (reference sequence). Written as DNA, the CDR3 is TGTGCCAGTAGTCTCCTAGCGGGAGGGCTGAGGGAGCTGTTTTTT. Its protein is CASSLLAGGLRELFF.

The chain uses TRBV18 and TRBJ2-3; 14 bases agree with TRBD2. Losses at the gene ends were 3 bases for V and 6 bases for J; bases not matched to a gene: 5. Germline CDR1 and CDR2: KGHSH and LQKENI. The CDR3 runs 16 residues. CDR3 loop: CASSPPGLAGVDTQYF. In DNA form, the CDR3 reads TGTGCCAGCTCACCCCCGGGACTAGCGGGAGTGGATACGCAGTATTTT.

The chain uses TRBV28 and TRBJ2-7; 9 nucleotides align to TRBD1. CDR1 is MDHEN, CDR2 SYDVKM, per germline. The CDR3 spans 11 residues. The DNA of the CDR3 is TGTGCTACAGGGGGCGAGTACGAGCAGTACTTC. Protein product: CATGGEYEQYF.

The chain is built from TRBV6-1 and TRBJ2-1; D uncertain. V was cut by 3 bases and J by 2 bases, with 11 bases left in between. In germline, CDR1 is MNHNS, CDR2 SASEGT. This CDR3 region has 15 residues. The CDR3: CASSELGSAYNEQFF. CDR3 nucleotides: TGTGCCAGCAGTGAGCTGGGTTCCGCCTACAATGAGCAGTTCTTC.

This chain links TRBV11-3 with TRBJ2-5; 8 bases are shared with TRBD1. Trimming took 2 bases from V and 5 from J; bases not matched to a gene: 4. The CDR3 consists of 14 residues. Germline loops: CDR1 SGHNT, CDR2 YENEEA. The CDR3 bases are TGTGCCAGCAGCTTAAGCAGGGGGCAGGAGACCCAGTACTTC. Encoded protein: CASSLSRGQETQYF. The full variable domain, completed using reference TRBV11-3 and TRBJ2-5, is EAGVVQSPRYKIIEKKQPVAFWCNPISGHNTLYWYLQNLGQGPELLIRYENEEAVDDSQLPKDRFSAERLKGVDSTLKIQPAELGDSAVYLCASSLSRGQETQYFGPGTRLLVL.

The chain's CDR3 is CASSPGDNQPQHF. The DNA of the CDR3 is TGTGCCAGCTCACCAGGGGATAATCAGCCCCAGCATTTT. The J gene is TRBJ1-5, the V gene TRBV18, with D unresolved. There are 13 residues in the CDR3. CDR1 is KGHSH and CDR2 is LQKENI in the germline V gene. The V and J ends lost 2 bases and 4 bases respectively, with 6 bases between them.

The CDR3 DNA follows: TGCGCCAGCAGCATCTCTTTGGACAGGGCGAACTATGGCTACACCTTC. Its translation: CASSISLDRANYGYTF. The chain carries TRBV5-1 and TRBJ1-2; 8 bases are a match to TRBD1. V shed 4 bases and J 2 bases; nucleotides not matched to a gene: 10. CDR3 length equals 16 residues. Germline-derived CDR1 and CDR2 are SGHRS and YFSETQ. The whole variable domain, filled in from reference TRBV5-1 and TRBJ1-2, reads KAGVTQTPRYLIKTRGQQVTLSCSPISGHRSVSWYQQTPGQGLQFLFEYFSETQRNKGNFPGRFSGRQFSNSRSEMNVSTLELGDSALYLCASSISLDRANYGYTFGSGTRLTVV.

The V and J genes are TRBV6-2 or TRBV6-3 and TRBJ1-5, with a tentative D call TRBD1 (6 bases). The CDR3 is 15 amino acids. Looked up from germline, CDR1 is MNHEY and CDR2 is SVGEGT. Trimming shortened V by 5 bases and J by 6 bases, and 17 bases separated the two germline ends. The CDR3 is CASSLGGRVSQPQHF. The CDR3 DNA reads TGTGCCAGCAGTCTGGGGGGCAGGGTTAGTCAGCCCCAGCATTTT.

This clone has just one count. The rearrangement links TRBV18 to TRBJ1-3; the D gene is possibly TRBD1 (5 bases). Deletions cut 3 bases from V and 5 bases from J, with 11 bases between. The germline V gene encodes CDR1 KGHSH and CDR2 LQKENI. The CDR3 has 14 amino acids. The CDR3 sequence is CASSPIRGRNTIYF. For the CDR3, the DNA is TGTGCCAGCTCACCGATTAGGGGTCGAAACACCATATATTTT. Based on the CDR3 plus reference TRBV18 and TRBJ1-3, the full variable domain is NAGVMQNPRHLVRRRGQEARLRCSPMKGHSHVYWYRQLPEEGLKFMVYLQKENIIDESGMPKERFSAEFPKEGPSILRIQQVVRGDSAAYFCASSPIRGRNTIYFGEGSWLTVV.

The chain employs TRBV7-2 and TRBJ1-6; 7 nucleotides align to TRBD1. CDR3 length: 15 residues. Germline V gene lookup returns CDR1 SGHTA and CDR2 FQGNSA. The junction had 6 bases not matched to a gene; V was cut back by 2 bases and J by 8 bases. The CDR3 DNA sequence: TGTGCCAGCAGCTTACCGGACAGGTCCTATTCACCCCTCCACTTT. Amino acid sequence: CASSLPDRSYSPLHF.